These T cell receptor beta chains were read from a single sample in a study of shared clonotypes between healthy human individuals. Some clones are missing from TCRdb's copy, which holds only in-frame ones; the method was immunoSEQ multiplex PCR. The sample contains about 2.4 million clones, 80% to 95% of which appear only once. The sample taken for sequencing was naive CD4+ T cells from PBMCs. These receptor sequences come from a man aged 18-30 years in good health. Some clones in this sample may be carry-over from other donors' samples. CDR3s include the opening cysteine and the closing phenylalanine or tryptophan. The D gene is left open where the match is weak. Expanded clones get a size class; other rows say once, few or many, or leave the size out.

CDR3aa: CASSLVTETQYF
CDR3nt: TGTGCCAGCAGCTTGGTTACAGAGACCCAGTACTTC
j_gene: TRBJ2-5
abundance: once
v_gene: TRBV5-4
d_gene: -

CDR3aa: CASLRDRASGPQYF
CDR3nt: TGTGCCAGTCTCCGGGACAGGGCCTCCGGACCGCAGTATTTT
j_gene: TRBJ2-3
abundance: -
v_gene: TRBV6-5
d_gene: TRBD1

CDR3aa: CASSFGVYEQYF
CDR3nt: TGTGCCAGCAGTTTCGGAGTCTACGAGCAGTACTTC
j_gene: TRBJ2-7
abundance: -
v_gene: TRBV28
d_gene: -

CDR3aa: CSVPLGGSVGYTF
CDR3nt: TGCAGCGTCCCACTGGGGGGCTCGGTTGGCTACACCTTC
j_gene: TRBJ1-2
abundance: once
v_gene: TRBV29-1
d_gene: -

CDR3aa: CASSPTGVTTEAFF
CDR3nt: TGTGCCAGCAGCCCTACAGGGGTTACCACTGAAGCTTTCTTT
j_gene: TRBJ1-1
abundance: few
v_gene: TRBV9
d_gene: TRBD1

CDR3aa: CASSPRLVPGELFF
CDR3nt: TGTGCCAGCAGCCCTAGACTAGTCCCCGGGGAGCTGTTTTTT
j_gene: TRBJ2-2
abundance: -
v_gene: TRBV7-9
d_gene: -

CDR3aa: CASSQDRDQYEKLFF
CDR3nt: TGCGCCAGCAGCCAAGACAGGGACCAATATGAAAAACTGTTTTTT
j_gene: TRBJ1-4
abundance: -
v_gene: TRBV4-1
d_gene: -

CDR3aa: CASSEDRGMGNEKLFF
CDR3nt: TGTGCCAGCAGCGAGGACAGGGGCATGGGGAATGAAAAACTGTTTTTT
j_gene: TRBJ1-4
abundance: -
v_gene: TRBV9
d_gene: TRBD1

CDR3aa: CASSRTGDYGYTF
CDR3nt: TGTGCCAGCAGCCGAACAGGGGACTATGGCTACACCTTC
j_gene: TRBJ1-2
abundance: -
v_gene: TRBV6-6
d_gene: TRBD1

CDR3aa: CASLGTLVGSPLHF
CDR3nt: TGTGCCAGCCTTGGGACCCTGGTTGGTTCACCCCTCCACTTT
j_gene: TRBJ1-6
abundance: -
v_gene: TRBV28
d_gene: -

CDR3aa: CASRIENIQYF
CDR3nt: TGCGCCAGCAGAATAGAAAACATTCAGTACTTC
j_gene: TRBJ2-4
abundance: -
v_gene: TRBV5-1
d_gene: -

CDR3aa: CASSQEPRTGTYYGYTF
CDR3nt: TGTGCCAGCAGCCAAGAACCTCGGACAGGGACTTACTATGGCTACACCTTC
j_gene: TRBJ1-2
abundance: -
v_gene: TRBV14
d_gene: TRBD1

CDR3aa: CASSPRLGARETQYF
CDR3nt: TGTGCCAGCAGTCCCCGTTTAGGCGCCAGGGAGACCCAGTACTTC
j_gene: TRBJ2-5
abundance: -
v_gene: TRBV25-1
d_gene: -

CDR3aa: CASSLVSSIETQYF
CDR3nt: TGTGCCAGCAGCTTGGTGTCTAGCATAGAGACCCAGTACTTC
j_gene: TRBJ2-5
abundance: -
v_gene: TRBV5-4
d_gene: -

CDR3aa: CASSLASRGANEQFF
CDR3nt: TGCGCCAGCAGCTTGGCAAGCAGGGGGGCCAATGAGCAGTTCTTC
j_gene: TRBJ2-1
abundance: -
v_gene: TRBV5-1
d_gene: -

CDR3aa: CASSSLAQETQYF
CDR3nt: TGTGCCAGCAGCTCCCTCGCTCAAGAGACCCAGTACTTC
j_gene: TRBJ2-5
abundance: -
v_gene: TRBV7-3
d_gene: -

CDR3aa: CASSFGSGWAETQYF
CDR3nt: TGTGCCAGCAGCTTCGGATCGGGTTGGGCGGAGACCCAGTACTTC
j_gene: TRBJ2-5
abundance: once
v_gene: TRBV5-4
d_gene: -

CDR3aa: CASQLVTGANVLTF
CDR3nt: TGTGCCAGCCAACTAGTGACCGGGGCCAACGTCCTGACTTTC
j_gene: TRBJ2-6
abundance: -
v_gene: TRBV2
d_gene: -

CDR3aa: CASRWRGAYNEQFF
CDR3nt: TGTGCCAGCAGATGGAGGGGGGCCTACAATGAGCAGTTCTTC
j_gene: TRBJ2-1
abundance: -
v_gene: TRBV5-8
d_gene: -

CDR3aa: CASSFGTGGFGYTF
CDR3nt: TGTGCCAGCAGCTTCGGGACAGGGGGGTTTGGCTACACCTTC
j_gene: TRBJ1-2
abundance: -
v_gene: TRBV5-8
d_gene: TRBD1